This TCR beta chain was obtained from a study of blood T cell repertoires in COVID-19. Sequencing used immunoSEQ multiplex PCR; TCRdb keeps in-frame clones, though not all of them. The sample gives 100,000 or so clones, 70% to 90% of which show up once; 2% to 2.5% is in the top ten. The receptor comes from a human donor in a cohort sampled during active COVID-19. The material sequenced was peripheral blood.

CDR3 nucleotide sequence: TGTGCCAGCAGTTACTCGACAGGGGGCGGCGAAGGCTACACCTTC. This translates into CASSYSTGGGEGYTF. This chain uses TRBV6-2 or TRBV6-3 with TRBJ1-2; TRBD1 matches at 10 bases. The ends lost 0 bases at V and 8 bases at J; junction bases unmatched: 6. The CDR3 loop spans 15 amino acids. Per germline, CDR1 MNHEY and CDR2 SVGEGT.